This TCR beta chain was captured in a study of T-cell memory formation after mild COVID-19. Study conclusions and caveats: Memory cells collected pre-infection included some clones that later responded, suggesting cross-reactive memory joined. Nothing confirmed that second-wave clones peaking on day 37 were specific for SARS-CoV-2.

This clonotype was counted at least ten times. Its antigen is not identified. The CDR3 length is 16 residues. Trimming cost V 5 bases and J 5 bases, with 20 bases left between them. Germline V gene sequence: CDR1 SEHNR, CDR2 FQNEAQ (reference sequence). TCRdb itself ran the 5' RACE reads through MiXCR, one entry per CDR3 protein. The sample lists 25,000 to 35,000 distinct CDR3 sequences; 21% were seen once. Specimen: PBMCs or a T cell subset sorted from them (not recorded which). The chain uses TRBV7-9 and TRBJ2-3; weak D call: TRBD2 (6 bases). The source of this sequence is an adult who had mild COVID-19 (a few samples of this study predate the infection). Cell type and time point are not known. The CDR3 DNA sequence: TGTGCCAGCAGCCTTTTACCGGGGGACCGGAAAGATACGCAGTATTTT. The encoded protein is CASSLLPGDRKDTQYF.